The 19 T cell receptor beta chains below all came from one sample that was sequenced in a study of cytomegalovirus exposure and HLA in healthy donors. PCR primers comprised 60 Vbeta and 13 Jbeta primers. Generated by immunoSEQ multiplex PCR, the TCRdb table keeps only in-frame clones and is missing some. Seen here are some 140,000 clones, about 9.2% observed once, and the top ten hold 6.5% to 9%. Sequencing was done on a sample of PBMCs. The receptor set was obtained from a middle-aged woman in good health and CMV-seropositive.

This clone was detected a few times. The V gene is TRBV4-3, the J gene TRBJ2-1, with TRBD2 matching 12 bases. This CDR3 comprises 16 residues. Germline loops: CDR1 LGHNA, CDR2 YSLEER. The ends lost 3 bases at V and 4 bases at J; junction bases unmatched: 4. The CDR3 reads CASSHQTSGGYNEQFF. CDR3 bases: TGCGCCAGCAGCCACCAGACTAGCGGGGGTTACAATGAGCAGTTCTTC.

The chain employs TRBV6-1 and TRBJ2-7; 7 bases fit TRBD1. The CDR3 sequence is 15 residues long. Germline V CDR1 and CDR2: MNHNS, SASEGT. Germline trimming cut 0 bases from V and 2 bases from J; bases unmatched to any gene: 4. The DNA of the CDR3 is TGTGCCAGCAGTGAAGCCCGGACAGGTCCCTACGAGCAGTACTTC. Encoded protein: CASSEARTGPYEQYF.

This rearrangement joins TRBV4-1 to TRBJ1-2, with 7 bases aligning to TRBD1. Looked up from germline, CDR1 is MGHRA and CDR2 is YSYEKL. Trimming took 3 bases from V and 1 from J; bases not matched to a gene: 5. The CDR3 has 15 residues. CDR3: CASSHAGTVNYGYTF. CDR3 sequence (DNA): TGCGCCAGCAGCCACGCTGGGACAGTTAACTATGGCTACACCTTC.

The table lists this clone with many counts. J is TRBJ1-2 and V is TRBV10-1; D perhaps matches TRBD1 (5 bases). The CDR3 contains 12 residues. Germline V gives CDR1 WNHNN, CDR2 SYGVQD (reference sequence). V was pared by 7 bases and J by 3 bases, with 9 bases between. The CDR3 protein is CASTGYDYGYTF. CDR3 in DNA: TGCGCCAGCACAGGGTACGACTATGGCTACACCTTC.

This clone has only a few counts. The rearrangement joins TRBV6-5 to TRBJ2-2; D unclear. The CDR3 sequence is 15 residues long. Trimming removed 2 bases at V and 5 bases at J, with 12 bases between. The germline V gene encodes CDR1 MNHEY and CDR2 SVGAGI. The CDR3 DNA reads as TGTGCCAGCAGTTACACTCTCCCCCGGACCGGGGAGCTGTTTTTT. As protein: CASSYTLPRTGELFF.

This clone showed up just a few times. The chain combines TRBV5-1 with TRBJ2-3; D is uncertain. The CDR3 covers 13 residues. Germline CDR1 reads SGHRS; CDR2 reads YFSETQ. V was clipped by 4 bases and J by 0 bases, with 6 bases between them. CDR3 DNA: TGCGCCAGCAGCCCTCTAAGCACAGATACGCAGTATTTT. Protein product: CASSPLSTDTQYF.

V and J are TRBV7-2 and TRBJ1-5; 8 nucleotides agree with TRBD1. CDR1 SGHTA and CDR2 FQGNSA come from the germline V gene. After removal of 4 bases from V and 1 base from J, the junction contained 9 bases not matched to a gene. The CDR3 length is 17 residues. Here the CDR3 reads CASSSRVDRASNQPQHF. The CDR3 DNA sequence: TGTGCCAGCAGCTCTAGGGTGGACAGGGCAAGCAATCAGCCCCAGCATTTT.

In its sample, this clone was seen a few times. The CDR3 DNA follows: TGTGCCAGCAGTGATAGGGGGAAGAACACCGGGGAGCTGTTTTTT. This sequence encodes CASSDRGKNTGELFF. This rearrangement joins TRBV2 to TRBJ2-2; D may be TRBD1 (6 bases). The CDR3 has 15 amino acids. From germline, CDR1 is SNHLY and CDR2 FYNNEI. Trimming shortened V by 3 bases and J by 1 base, and 9 bases separated the two germline ends.

This rearrangement joins TRBV6-4 to TRBJ2-7, with D perhaps matching TRBD1 (6 bases). V was shortened by 4 bases and J by 7 bases, with 20 bases between the two germline ends. CDR3 size: 15 residues. CDR1 is MRHNA, CDR2 SNTAGT, per germline. The CDR3 protein is CASSGSRARDNEQYF. The CDR3 DNA reads as TGTGCCAGCAGTGGAAGCAGGGCCAGGGACAATGAGCAGTACTTC.

This clone was seen only a few times. The chain uses TRBV6-6 and TRBJ2-2, with 7 bases aligning to TRBD1. The CDR3 contains 14 residues. Germline V CDR1 and CDR2: MNHNY, SVGAGI (reference sequence). With V trimmed by 7 bases and J by 4 bases, 6 bases remained unmatched. CDR3 in DNA: TGTGCCAGCAATTTAAGGGACAGCACCGGGGAGCTGTTTTTT. Translating gives CASNLRDSTGELFF.

The J gene is TRBJ2-2, the V gene TRBV5-1; 8 positions agree with TRBD2. Germline CDR1 is SGHRS and CDR2 is YFSETQ. The CDR3 totals 16 residues. Trimming took 4 bases from V and 4 from J; bases not matched to a gene: 9. The CDR3 nucleotides are TGCGCCAGCAGCACGGGAGGGACACCATCCACCGGGGAGCTGTTTTTT. It translates to CASSTGGTPSTGELFF.

The genes are TRBV11-1 and TRBJ1-1; D unresolved. Between the trimmed V and J ends, which lost 1 base and 1 base, there was a span of 4 bases. From germline, CDR1 is SGHAT and CDR2 FQDESV (reference sequence). The CDR3 loop spans 13 amino acids. CDR3 nucleotide sequence: TGTGCCAGCAGCTTAGTCTCGAACACTGAAGCTTTCTTT. Translation gives CASSLVSNTEAFF.

V gene TRBV7-9 combines with J gene TRBJ2-3, with 7 bases lining up with TRBD1. The CDR3 is 15 amino acids. Germline V lookup: CDR1 SEHNR, CDR2 FQNEAQ (reference sequence). V shed 8 bases, J shed 3 bases, and the junction held 11 bases outside the gene matches. The chain's CDR3 is CASLSLVQGTDTQYF. The CDR3 DNA follows: TGTGCCAGCCTTTCCTTGGTACAGGGGACAGATACGCAGTATTTT.

This clone was counted a few times. J is TRBJ2-2 and V is TRBV19, with D maybe TRBD2 (7 bases). Germline-derived CDR1 and CDR2 are LNHDA and SQIVND (reference sequence). V lost 4 bases to trimming and J lost 4 bases, with 16 bases between them. This CDR3 contains 16 residues. Here the CDR3 reads CASSTPGGAGTGELFF. The CDR3, as DNA: TGTGCCAGTAGTACTCCGGGGGGCGCGGGCACCGGGGAGCTGTTTTTT.

This clone has just a few counts. The chain recombines TRBV29-1 with TRBJ2-7; 7 bases are shared with TRBD1. The CDR3 is 14 residues long. V dropped 5 bases and J dropped 3; count of bases not matched to a gene: 10. CDR1 SQVTM and CDR2 ANQGSEA come from the germline V gene. The CDR3 protein is CSVLARDRDYEQYF. The CDR3 region has the DNA TGCAGCGTTTTGGCCCGGGACAGAGACTACGAGCAGTACTTC.

The V gene is TRBV7-2, the J gene TRBJ2-1; 7 bases align to TRBD1. The CDR3 covers 12 residues. J was trimmed by 16 bases and V by 4 bases; bases with no gene match: 10. Per the germline V gene, CDR1 is SGHTA and CDR2 is FQGNSA. The CDR3 region has the DNA TGTGCCAGCAGCTCCCCGGGACAGAGCAAATTCTTC. Protein sequence: CASSSPGQSKFF.

This clone was found a few times. The chain carries TRBV7-2 and TRBJ1-1; tentatively, D is TRBD1 (5 bases). CDR3 size: 15 residues. Germline CDR1 reads SGHTA; CDR2 reads FQGNSA. Trimming pared 1 base from V and 0 bases from J, leaving 9 bases between. The CDR3 DNA sequence: TGTGCCAGCAGCTTAGGGGGCCGAATGAACACTGAAGCTTTCTTT. Translation: CASSLGGRMNTEAFF.

This clone turned up a few times. The V gene is TRBV5-1, the J gene TRBJ1-2; 10 bases line up with TRBD1. The CDR3 has 15 residues. V lost 4 bases and J lost 2; bases outside the gene matches: 5. Germline V gene lookup returns CDR1 SGHRS and CDR2 YFSETQ. CDR3 DNA sequence: TGCGCCAGCAGCCCTAGGACAGGGGGGAACTATGGCTACACCTTC. This translates into CASSPRTGGNYGYTF.

This chain uses TRBV6-5 with TRBJ1-1; D gene unclear. From germline, CDR1 is MNHEY and CDR2 SVGAGI. The CDR3 totals 15 residues. V was shortened by 4 bases and J by 0 bases, with 12 bases between the two germline ends. The chain's CDR3 is CASSSAGGMNTEAFF. The CDR3 region has the DNA TGTGCCAGCAGTTCCGCGGGCGGCATGAACACTGAAGCTTTCTTT.